Listed here are 2 T cell receptor beta chains from one sample, sequenced in a study of shared clonotypes between healthy human individuals. Generated by immunoSEQ multiplex PCR, the TCRdb table keeps only in-frame clones and is missing some. Among approximately 2.3 million clones listed, about 92% were seen once. The sequenced sample was naive CD4+ T cells from PBMCs. Regarding subset: CD45RA+ positively selected. These receptors were collected from a man aged 18 to 30 in good health. Some clones in this sample may be carry-over from other donors' samples.

The J gene is TRBJ2-7, the V gene TRBV2, with D possibly TRBD1 on 6 matching bases. CDR3 size: 14 residues. With 6 bases removed from V and 2 bases from J, the gap between germline ends came to 14 bases. CDR1 and CDR2 from the germline V gene are SNHLY and FYNNEI. The CDR3 nucleotides read TGTGCCAGCAGGGTGGGGGCGAGGGCCTACGAGCAGTACTTC. Its protein product is CASRVGARAYEQYF. Full variable domain (remainder filled in from reference TRBV2 and TRBJ2-7): EPEVTQTPSHQVTQMGQEVILRCVPISNHLYFYWYRQILGQKVEFLVSFYNNEISEKSEIFDDQFSVERPDGSNFTLKIRSTKLEDSAMYFCASRVGARAYEQYFGPGTRLTVT.

This chain joins TRBV19 and TRBJ1-5; D uncertain. The CDR3 has 17 amino acids. Germline CDR1 reads LNHDA; CDR2 reads SQIVND (reference sequence). V lost 1 base and J lost 7, with 20 bases in between. The CDR3 coding sequence is TGTGCCAGTAGTATAGGTATGTTTGTAGGGCCGGGGCAGCCCCAGCATTTT. This gives the protein CASSIGMFVGPGQPQHF.